Listed below are T cell receptor beta chains from one sample, sequenced in a study of regulatory T cells in long-lasting Graves disease. Each CDR3 protein gets one entry after TCRdb re-called the multiplex PCR reads with MiXCR. This sample has some 600,000 distinct CDR3 sequences, with about 16% found just once. The sample was also reused in another study, on T cells in Graves' hyperthyroidism and ophthalmopathy.

The input for sequencing was peripheral blood mononuclear cells (PBMCs), taken at new diagnosis, from a patient treated with antithyroid drugs. The receptor set was obtained from a man younger than 35 with Graves disease. CDR3s leave out the opening cysteine and the closing phenylalanine or tryptophan.

>TRBV12-5
ASVLQGAGELF
>TRBV5-1
ASSWGTGGFYTEAF
>TRBV5-6
ASTPRRGYGYT
>TRBV7-2
ASREPGTTAGELF
>TRBV12-3/TRBV12-4
ASSLGTLGTNEQF
>TRBV5-1
ASSLVGTNDEQF
>TRBV6-1
ASSAQGLAFNEQF
>TRBV5-4
ASSRGSPDEQY
>TRBV7-2
ASSLRDYYNEQF
>TRBV27
ASSFGARSEAF
>TRBV30
AWGYTDTQY
>TRBV20-1
SARTSGEYEQY
>TRBV20-1
SASSTGNEQF
>TRBV12-3/TRBV12-4
ASSSGTGQETQY